The TCR beta chain described here comes from a study of OX40 agonist ivuxolimab in advanced cancers. Study background: Past anti-PD-1, anti-PD-L1 or anti-CTLA-4 therapy was accepted, and 30% to 50% had received some.

Some clones are missing from TCRdb's copy, which holds only in-frame ones; the method was immunoSEQ multiplex PCR. The data show about 66,000 clones, 90% to 95% seen once. Points from the study as a whole: The CD4+ and CD8+ T cells in the blood had expanded clonally by week 6 at 0.1 to 3.0 mg/kg.

Trimming cost V 8 bases and J 1 base, with 6 bases left between them. The CDR3 length is 11 residues. Looked up from germline, CDR1 is SGHAT and CDR2 is FQDESV (reference sequence). Turning to this clone: Its antigen is unidentified.

The rearrangement joins TRBV11-1 to TRBJ2-7; D call uncertain. Sequenced material: CD4+ or CD8+ T cells sorted from blood, taken in a trial of the OX40 agonist ivuxolimab. This TCR was recovered from an adult with an advanced solid tumor such as melanoma, head and neck, liver or kidney cancer. The CDR3 nucleotides read TGTGCCAGCGGCAGTTCCTACGAGCAGTACTTC. Translation: CASGSSYEQYF.